The following is a T cell receptor beta chain sequence with its context. This sample is part of a study of blood T cell repertoires in COVID-19. Here immunoSEQ multiplex PCR was the method, and the copy in TCRdb shows in-frame clones only, minus some. The data hold around 250,000 clones, with about four fifths observed a single time. This CDR3 has 15 residues. With 4 bases clipped from V and 5 bases from J, the junction kept 6 bases outside the gene matches. The germline V gene encodes CDR1 SGDLS and CDR2 YYNGEE. The TCR was taken from a man aged 40-49 years with active or convalescent COVID-19. Material: peripheral blood. This sequence joins TRBV9 and TRBJ1-6; 7 bases fit TRBD1. Here the CDR3 reads CASSSRTGHNSPLHF. The CDR3 DNA sequence: TGTGCCAGCAGCTCCCGGACAGGCCATAATTCACCCCTCCACTTT.